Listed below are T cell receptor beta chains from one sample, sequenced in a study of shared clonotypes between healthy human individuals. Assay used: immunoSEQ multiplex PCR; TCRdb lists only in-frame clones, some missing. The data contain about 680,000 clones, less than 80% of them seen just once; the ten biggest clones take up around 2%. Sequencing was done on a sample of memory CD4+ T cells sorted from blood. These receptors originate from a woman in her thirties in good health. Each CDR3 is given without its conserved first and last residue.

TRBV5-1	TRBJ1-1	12	ASSNGDGNTEAF
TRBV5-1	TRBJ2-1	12	ASSAGSGFNEQF
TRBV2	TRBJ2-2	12	ASSESWGLGELF
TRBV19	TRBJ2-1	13	ASTHRSRSYNEQF
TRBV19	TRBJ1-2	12	ASSIWSSANGYT
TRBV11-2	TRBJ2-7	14	ASSLGAGSGSYEQY
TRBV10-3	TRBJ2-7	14	AIRGGETGKSYEQY
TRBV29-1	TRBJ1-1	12	SVEPKSGNTEAF
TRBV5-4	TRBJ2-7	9	ASSSGGEQY
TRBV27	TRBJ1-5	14	ASSKGPTWVNQPQH
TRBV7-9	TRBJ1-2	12	ASSAAGTPSGYT
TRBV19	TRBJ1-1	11	ASSTGQGFEAF
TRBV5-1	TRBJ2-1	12	ASSLGLARNEQF
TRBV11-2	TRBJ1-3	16	ASSLLVGGRSSGNTIY
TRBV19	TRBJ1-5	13	ASSMEAGPGQPQH
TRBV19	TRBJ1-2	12	ASSSTRRGLGYT
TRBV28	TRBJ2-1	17	ASSFQPRISGRNYNEQF
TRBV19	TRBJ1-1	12	ASSIWGARTEAF
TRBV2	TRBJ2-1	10	ASNEGFNEQF
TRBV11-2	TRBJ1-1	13	ASSSLGAGNTEAF
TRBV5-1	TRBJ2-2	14	ASSWAGTGITGELF
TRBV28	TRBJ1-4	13	ASSPLTGGNEKLF
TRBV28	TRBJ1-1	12	ASSLQNSLTEAF
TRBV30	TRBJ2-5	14	AWSVSYGPGTETQY
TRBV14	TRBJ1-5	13	ASSQNLFGTQPQH
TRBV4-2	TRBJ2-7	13	ASSPRETSDYEQY
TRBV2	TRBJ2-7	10	ASRDNSYEQY
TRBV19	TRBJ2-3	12	ASNSRGLSDTQY
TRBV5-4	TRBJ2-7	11	ASSPGLAIEQY
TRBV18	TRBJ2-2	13	ASSPLQGRTGELF
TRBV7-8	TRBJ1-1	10	ASSRWDTEAF
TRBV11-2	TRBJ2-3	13	ASSLQPGSTDTQY
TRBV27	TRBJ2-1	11	ASSPSGSDEQF
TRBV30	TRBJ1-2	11	AWSRTLSTGYT
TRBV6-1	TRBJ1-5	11	ASREAPNQPQH
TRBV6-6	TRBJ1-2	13	ASVPSGTGTYGYT
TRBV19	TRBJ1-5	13	ASSPPGRANQPQH
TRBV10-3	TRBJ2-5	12	AISERGIGETQY
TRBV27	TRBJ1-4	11	ASSRATNEKLF
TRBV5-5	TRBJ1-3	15	ASSLGFGGREGNTIY
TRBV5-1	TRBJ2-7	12	ASRGAGSYYEQY
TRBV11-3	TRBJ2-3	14	ASSLGSGTSTDTQY
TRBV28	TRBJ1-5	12	ASSRDRGHQPQH
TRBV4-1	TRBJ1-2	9	ASSQLSGYT
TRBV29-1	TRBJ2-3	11	SGEGSGTDTQY
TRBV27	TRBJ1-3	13	ASSSTRGSGNTIY
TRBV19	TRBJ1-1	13	ASISNPRTAAEAF
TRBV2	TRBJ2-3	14	ASSVRRDLSTDTQY
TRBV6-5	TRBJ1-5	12	ASRRGQGGQPQH
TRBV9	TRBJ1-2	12	ASSIGQTDYGYT
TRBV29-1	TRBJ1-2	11	SVDSQGLYGYT